This T cell receptor beta chain is drawn from a study of regulatory T cells in long-lasting Graves disease. Overall study results and limits: When disease was persistent, TRBV28, TRBJ1-2 and TRBJ2-5 were the favored segments. Persistent Graves' patients showed reduced TCR diversity versus newly diagnosed patients.

Germline CDR1 is MRHNA and CDR2 is SNTAGT. This CDR3 region has 16 residues. Combining iRepertoire HTBI primers with Arm-PCR of CDR3 regions, the authors built TCR beta libraries. TCRdb called the multiplex PCR reads again in MiXCR, with one record for every CDR3 protein. The sample yields about 400,000 distinct CDR3 sequences, about 20% seen once. Indicated time point: persistent/refractory GD, antithyroid drugs over 5 years with positive TRAb. PBMCs provided the RNA from which the TCR library was made. This clonotype was detected a few times. No antigen is known for it. At one boundary the junction diverges from the germline segment, which might be a read error.

This specimen consisted of peripheral blood mononuclear cells (PBMCs), obtained when the disease was refractory, from a patient treated with antithyroid drugs. The chain is built from TRBV6-4 and TRBJ2-5; D unclear. This TCR derives from a female donor with Graves disease. This CDR3 is CASSYSNPDGDKTQYF. Written as DNA, the CDR3 is TGTGCCAGCAGTTACTCGAACCCGGACGGTGATAAGACCCAGTACTTC.